This entry lists 20 T cell receptor beta chains sequenced from one sample in a study of blood T cell repertoires in COVID-19. Assay used: immunoSEQ multiplex PCR; TCRdb lists only in-frame clones, some missing. The top ten clones hold 0.97% of a sample with around 100,000 clones, more than 85% of them seen once. What was sequenced was peripheral blood. Source of these receptors: a man aged 55 to 70 with acute or convalescent COVID-19.

V usage is TRBV6-5 and J usage is TRBJ2-1; D ambiguous. The CDR3 is made up of 12 amino acids. Per germline, CDR1 MNHEY and CDR2 SVGAGI. Trimming left V 10 bases short and J 11 bases short, with 18 bases between. The chain's CDR3 is CATLRNVNQQFF. Here the CDR3 DNA reads TGTGCCACCCTGCGAAACGTTAATCAGCAGTTCTTC.

This sequence joins TRBV7-9 and TRBJ1-1; 7 bases agree with TRBD1. CDR1 and CDR2 from the germline V gene are SEHNR and FQNEAQ (reference sequence). CDR3 length: 13 amino acids. V gave up 5 bases and J gave up 14 bases; unmatched junction bases: 14. The CDR3 bases are TGTGCCAGCAGCAACTCGGGACAGCCCGGCGTGTTCTTT. Translated: CASSNSGQPGVFF.

The chain employs TRBV7-6 and TRBJ2-1; 8 bases map to TRBD2. The CDR3 is 15 residues long. Germline V gene data show CDR1 as SGHVS and CDR2 as FNYEAQ. Germline trimming cut 7 bases from V and 5 bases from J; bases unmatched to any gene: 10. CDR3 nucleotide sequence: TGTGCCAGCAAGCCTGGCGGGAGGACCGACAATGAGCAGTTCTTC. Amino acids: CASKPGGRTDNEQFF.

The chain couples TRBV19 to TRBJ2-7; weak D call: TRBD1 (6 bases). The CDR3 loop spans 16 amino acids. CDR1 is LNHDA and CDR2 is SQIVND in the germline V gene (reference sequence). Trimming cost V 9 bases and J 5 bases, with 26 bases left between them. The CDR3 is CARRPQGTRRAHEQYF. Here the CDR3 DNA reads TGTGCCAGAAGACCCCAGGGGACAAGGAGAGCCCACGAGCAGTACTTC.

The chain employs TRBV24-1 and TRBJ2-6, with D possibly being TRBD1 (5 bases). CDR1 and CDR2 from the germline V gene are KGHDR and SFDVKD. The ends were cut back, 5 bases at V and 3 bases at J, with 7 bases in the middle. The CDR3 extends over 14 amino acids. In DNA form, the CDR3 reads TGTGCCACCAGTGGTCAGGGTGGGGCCAACGTCCTGACTTTC. Amino acids: CATSGQGGANVLTF.

The chain uses TRBV3-1 (or the pseudogene TRBV3-2) and TRBJ2-1, with TRBD1 matching over 7 bases. The J segment lost 6 bases and the V segment lost 3 bases, leaving 5 bases of the junction unmatched. The CDR3 has 14 residues. Per germline, CDR1 LGHDT and CDR2 YNNKEL (reference sequence). The CDR3 coding sequence is TGTGCCAGCAGCCAGGGAACAGGGGCCAATGAGCAGTTCTTC. Encoded protein: CASSQGTGANEQFF.

The chain is built from TRBV6-5 and TRBJ2-6; D is uncertain. Trimming took off 6 bases at V and 0 bases at J, with 9 bases between the two ends. The CDR3 runs 15 residues. Germline CDR1 is MNHEY and CDR2 is SVGAGI. CDR3 nucleotides: TGTGCCAGCAGCCCAACAGACTCTGGGGCCAACGTCCTGACTTTC. This translates into CASSPTDSGANVLTF.

The V gene is TRBV30, the J gene TRBJ1-5; maybe TRBD1 (5 bases). CDR3 length equals 15 residues. Trimming pared 1 base from V and 6 bases from J, leaving 16 bases between. Looked up from germline, CDR1 is GTSNPN and CDR2 is SVGIG (reference sequence). This chain's CDR3 is CAWSGPGVASQPQHF. The CDR3 DNA reads as TGTGCCTGGAGTGGTCCGGGGGTCGCGAGTCAGCCCCAGCATTTT.

This clone was counted only a few times. V usage is TRBV10-1 and J usage is TRBJ2-5; 9 bases line up with TRBD1. V trimming: 0 bases; J trimming: 6 bases; junction bases outside the gene matches: 2. The CDR3 is 14 amino acids. CDR1 and CDR2 from the germline V gene are WNHNN and SYGVQD (reference sequence). The CDR3: CASSESGQGKTQYF. As DNA, the CDR3 is TGCGCCAGCAGTGAGTCGGGACAGGGAAAGACCCAGTACTTC.

The V call is TRBV4-2, the J call TRBJ1-6, with a weak D call TRBD1 (5 bases). The ends were cut back, 3 bases at V and 6 bases at J, with 12 bases in the middle. This CDR3 comprises 15 residues. Per the germline V gene, CDR1 is LGHNA and CDR2 is YNFKEQ. The CDR3 loop is CASSQGIGVNSPLHF. The CDR3 DNA reads as TGTGCCAGCAGCCAGGGAATAGGGGTTAATTCACCCCTCCACTTT.

This clone was seen only once. This chain joins TRBV19 and TRBJ2-3, with 12 bases identical to TRBD2. The CDR3 consists of 14 residues. V lost 9 bases, J lost 4 bases, and 5 bases stayed unmatched. CDR1 LNHDA and CDR2 SQIVND come from the germline V gene (reference sequence). The CDR3 is CASRLAGAADTQYF. CDR3 sequence (DNA): TGTGCCAGCCGACTAGCGGGAGCCGCAGATACGCAGTATTTT. Full variable domain (rest looked up from reference TRBV19 and TRBJ2-3): DGGITQSPKYLFRKEGQNVTLSCEQNLNHDAMYWYRQDPGQGLRLIYYSQIVNDFQKGDIAEGYSVSREKKESFPLTVTSAQKNPTAFYLCASRLAGAADTQYFGPGTRLTVL.

This sequence joins TRBV19 and TRBJ2-7, with D perhaps TRBD2 (5 bases). Trimming removed 5 bases from V and 5 bases from J, with 16 bases in between. The CDR3 consists of 14 residues. CDR1 and CDR2 from the germline V gene are LNHDA and SQIVND (reference sequence). This CDR3 reads CASSFRNGGDEQYF. The CDR3 DNA sequence: TGTGCCAGTAGTTTCAGAAACGGAGGCGACGAGCAGTACTTC.

The gene calls are TRBV13 and TRBJ2-7, with unresolved D. V shed 1 base and J shed 7 bases, with 8 bases lying between them. Germline V gives CDR1 PRHDT, CDR2 FYEKMQ (reference sequence). The CDR3 spans 12 residues. CDR3 residues: CASSLVRREQYF. The CDR3 DNA sequence: TGTGCCAGCAGCTTAGTACGGCGGGAGCAGTACTTC.

The chain combines TRBV24-1 with TRBJ1-5, with 8 bases aligning to TRBD1. Per the germline V gene, CDR1 is KGHDR and CDR2 is SFDVKD. Losses at the gene ends were 2 bases for V and 7 bases for J; bases not matched to a gene: 9. The CDR3 has 16 residues. CDR3 bases: TGTGCCACCAGTGATTCCACTGGGCAGGGGGCCCAGCCCCAGCATTTT. This translates into CATSDSTGQGAQPQHF.

This clone was seen just once. The V and J genes are TRBV9 and TRBJ2-1, with TRBD2 identical over 7 bases. V lost 4 bases and J lost 6; bases outside the gene matches: 10. The CDR3 is made up of 15 amino acids. The germline V gene has CDR1 SGDLS and CDR2 YYNGEE. Here the CDR3 DNA reads TGTGCCAGCAGCCCCTTGGTTGGGGGGGGCAATGAGCAGTTCTTC. Translating gives CASSPLVGGGNEQFF.

The chain uses TRBV6-6 and TRBJ2-5; 10 positions agree with TRBD1. CDR3 length equals 17 residues. Looked up from germline, CDR1 is MNHNY and CDR2 is SVGAGI (reference sequence). The ends lost 5 bases at V and 4 bases at J; junction bases unmatched: 13. The CDR3 bases are TGTGCCAGCAGTCCCCGCAGTATGACAGGGGGCAGAGAGACCCAGTACTTC. Its protein is CASSPRSMTGGRETQYF.

The chain has TRBV19 and TRBJ1-2; D possibly corresponds to TRBD1 (6 bases). V was cut by 5 bases and J by 6 bases, with 16 bases left in between. The germline CDR1 and CDR2 sequences are LNHDA and SQIVND (reference sequence). The CDR3 covers 14 residues. CDR3: CASSPRGGWDGYTF. In nucleotides, the CDR3 is TGTGCCAGTAGTCCCCGAGGGGGATGGGATGGCTACACCTTC.

This rearrangement joins TRBV18 to TRBJ2-5; TRBD1 is a possible D gene (7 bases). Trimming left V 1 base short and J 0 bases short, with 18 bases between. CDR3 length: 18 amino acids. Germline loops: CDR1 KGHSH, CDR2 LQKENI. CDR3 DNA sequence: TGTGCCAGCTCACCACAAGGGGGCTTAGCGGCGTACCAAGAGACCCAGTACTTC. Protein: CASSPQGGLAAYQETQYF. The full variable domain, rest sourced from reference TRBV18 and TRBJ2-5, is NAGVMQNPRHLVRRRGQEARLRCSPMKGHSHVYWYRQLPEEGLKFMVYLQKENIIDESGMPKERFSAEFPKEGPSILRIQQVVRGDSAAYFCASSPQGGLAAYQETQYFGPGTRLLVL.

In DNA form, the CDR3 reads TGTGCCAGCAGCGCTGGTAGCGGCGATGAGCAGTTCTTC. Translation: CASSAGSGDEQFF. The J gene is TRBJ2-1, the V gene TRBV9, with D possibly being TRBD2 (6 bases). The CDR3 loop spans 13 amino acids. In germline, CDR1 is SGDLS, CDR2 YYNGEE. V gave up 3 bases and J gave up 8 bases, with 12 bases separating them.

V and J are TRBV5-1 and TRBJ1-2; D gene uncertain. Germline assignment: CDR1 SGHRS and CDR2 YFSETQ. V was pared by 0 bases and J by 2 bases, with 14 bases between. The CDR3 length is 16 residues. CDR3 DNA sequence: TGCGCCAGCAGCTTGGGTCCGGGGATCAGCAACTATGGCTACACCTTC. This codes for CASSLGPGISNYGYTF.